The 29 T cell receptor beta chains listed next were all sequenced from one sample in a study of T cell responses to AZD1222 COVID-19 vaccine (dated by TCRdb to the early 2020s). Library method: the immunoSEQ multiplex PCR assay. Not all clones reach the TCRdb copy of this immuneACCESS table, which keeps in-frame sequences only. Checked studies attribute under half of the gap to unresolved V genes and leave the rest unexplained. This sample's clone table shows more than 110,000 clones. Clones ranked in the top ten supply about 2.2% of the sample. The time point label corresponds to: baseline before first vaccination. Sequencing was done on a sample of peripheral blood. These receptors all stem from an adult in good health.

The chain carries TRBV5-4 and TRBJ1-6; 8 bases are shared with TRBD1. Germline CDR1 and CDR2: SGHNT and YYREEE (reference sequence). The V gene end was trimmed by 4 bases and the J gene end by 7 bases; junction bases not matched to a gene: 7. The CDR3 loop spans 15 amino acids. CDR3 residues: CASSPGTGLNSPLHF. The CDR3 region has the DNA TGTGCCAGCAGCCCCGGGACAGGTTTAAATTCACCCCTCCACTTT.

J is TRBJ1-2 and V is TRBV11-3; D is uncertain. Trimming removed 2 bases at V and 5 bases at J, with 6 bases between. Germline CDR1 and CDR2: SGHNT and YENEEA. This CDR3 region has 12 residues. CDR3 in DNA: TGTGCCAGCAGCTTAATGGGATATGGCTACACCTTC. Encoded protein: CASSLMGYGYTF.

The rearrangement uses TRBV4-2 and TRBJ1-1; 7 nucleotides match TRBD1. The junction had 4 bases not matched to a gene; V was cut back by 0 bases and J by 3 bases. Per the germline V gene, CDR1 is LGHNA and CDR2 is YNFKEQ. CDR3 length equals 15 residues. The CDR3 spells CASSQDLRGYTEAFF. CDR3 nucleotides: TGTGCCAGCAGCCAAGATCTCAGGGGGTACACTGAAGCTTTCTTT.

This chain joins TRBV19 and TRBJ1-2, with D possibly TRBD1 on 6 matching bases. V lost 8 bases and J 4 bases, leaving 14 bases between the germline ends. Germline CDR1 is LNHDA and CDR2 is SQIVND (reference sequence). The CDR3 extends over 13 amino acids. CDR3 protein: CASANREGYGYTF. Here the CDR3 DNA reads TGTGCCAGTGCCAACAGGGAGGGCTATGGCTACACCTTC.

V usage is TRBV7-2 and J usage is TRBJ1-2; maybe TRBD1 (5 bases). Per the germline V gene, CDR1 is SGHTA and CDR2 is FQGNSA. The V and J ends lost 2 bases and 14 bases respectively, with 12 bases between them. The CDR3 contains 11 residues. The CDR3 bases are TGTGCCAGCAGCTTATCTCTAGAGGGGACCTTC. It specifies CASSLSLEGTF.

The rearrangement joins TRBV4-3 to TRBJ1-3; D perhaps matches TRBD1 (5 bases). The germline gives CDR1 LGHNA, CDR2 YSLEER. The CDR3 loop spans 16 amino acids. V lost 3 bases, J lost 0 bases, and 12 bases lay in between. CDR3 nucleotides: TGCGCCAGCAGCCAGGCTCAGGGCGGCTCTGGAAACACCATATATTTT. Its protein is CASSQAQGGSGNTIYF.

DNA of the CDR3: TGTGCCAGCAGCCGGACAGGGGGACGTACTGAAGCTTTCTTT. This gives the protein CASSRTGGRTEAFF. The rearrangement joins TRBV7-2 to TRBJ1-1; 10 bases fit TRBD1. The CDR3 runs to 14 residues. V was pared by 5 bases and J by 5 bases, with 5 bases of the junction left unmatched. Germline V gene lookup returns CDR1 SGHTA and CDR2 FQGNSA.

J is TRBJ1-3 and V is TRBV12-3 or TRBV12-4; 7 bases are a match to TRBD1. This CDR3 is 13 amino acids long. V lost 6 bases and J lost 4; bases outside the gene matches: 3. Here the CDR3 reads CASRTGPGNTIYF. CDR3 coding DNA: TGTGCCAGCAGGACAGGGCCGGGAAACACCATATATTTT.

CDR3: CASSLWGQEGNTIYF. Here the CDR3 DNA reads TGTGCCAGCAGCCTATGGGGACAGGAGGGAAACACCATATATTTT. The genes are TRBV7-8 and TRBJ1-3; 8 bases fit TRBD1. Germline loops: CDR1 SGHVS, CDR2 FQNEAQ. The CDR3 consists of 15 residues. Trimming removed 5 bases from V and 4 bases from J; junction bases left unmatched: 7.

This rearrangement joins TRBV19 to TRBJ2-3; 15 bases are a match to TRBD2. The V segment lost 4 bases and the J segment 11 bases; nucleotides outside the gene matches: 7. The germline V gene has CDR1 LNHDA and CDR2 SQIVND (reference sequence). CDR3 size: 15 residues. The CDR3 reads CASSTGLAGGPKQYF. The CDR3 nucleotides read TGTGCCAGTAGTACCGGACTAGCGGGGGGGCCTAAGCAGTATTTT. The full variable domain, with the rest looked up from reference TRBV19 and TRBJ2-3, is DGGITQSPKYLFRKEGQNVTLSCEQNLNHDAMYWYRQDPGQGLRLIYYSQIVNDFQKGDIAEGYSVSREKKESFPLTVTSAQKNPTAFYLCASSTGLAGGPKQYFGPGTRLTVL.

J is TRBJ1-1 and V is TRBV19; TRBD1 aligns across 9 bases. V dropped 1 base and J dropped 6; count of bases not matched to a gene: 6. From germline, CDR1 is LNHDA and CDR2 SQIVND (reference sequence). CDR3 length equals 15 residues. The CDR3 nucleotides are TGTGCCAGTAGTATAGTGGGACAGGGAAGCGCTGAAGCTTTCTTT. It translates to CASSIVGQGSAEAFF.

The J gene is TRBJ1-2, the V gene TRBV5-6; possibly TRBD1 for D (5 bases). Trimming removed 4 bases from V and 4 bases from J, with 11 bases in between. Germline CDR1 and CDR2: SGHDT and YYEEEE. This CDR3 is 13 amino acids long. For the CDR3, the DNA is TGTGCCAGCAGCATAGGACAAGTCTATGGCTACACCTTC. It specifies CASSIGQVYGYTF.

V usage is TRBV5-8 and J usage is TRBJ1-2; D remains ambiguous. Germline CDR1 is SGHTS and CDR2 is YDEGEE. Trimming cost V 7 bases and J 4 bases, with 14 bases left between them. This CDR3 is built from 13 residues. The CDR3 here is CASGGEILYGYTF. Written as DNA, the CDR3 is TGTGCCAGCGGTGGGGAGATACTCTATGGCTACACCTTC.

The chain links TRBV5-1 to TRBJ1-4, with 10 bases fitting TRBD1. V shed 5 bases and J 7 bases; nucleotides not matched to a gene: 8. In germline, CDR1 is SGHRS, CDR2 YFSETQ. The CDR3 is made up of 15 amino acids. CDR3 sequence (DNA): TGCGCCAGCAGAGTGACAGGGGGCGGAGGTGAAAAACTGTTTTTT. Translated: CASRVTGGGGEKLFF.

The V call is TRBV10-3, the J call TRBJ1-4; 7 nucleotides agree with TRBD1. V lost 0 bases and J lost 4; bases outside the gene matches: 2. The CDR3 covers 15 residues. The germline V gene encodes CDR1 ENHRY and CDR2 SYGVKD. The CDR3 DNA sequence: TGTGCCATCAGTGAGTCGGCAGGGGGTAATGAAAAACTGTTTTTT. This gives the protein CAISESAGGNEKLFF.

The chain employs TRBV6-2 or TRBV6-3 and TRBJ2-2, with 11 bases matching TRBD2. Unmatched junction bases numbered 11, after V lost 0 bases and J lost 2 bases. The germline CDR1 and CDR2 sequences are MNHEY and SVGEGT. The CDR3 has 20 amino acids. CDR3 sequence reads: CASSYSPRLAGPINTGELFF. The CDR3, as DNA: TGTGCCAGCAGTTACTCACCGCGACTAGCGGGGCCGATCAACACCGGGGAGCTGTTTTTT.

CDR3 amino acids: CASSPSPGPVNSPLHF. CDR3 bases: TGTGCCAGCAGCCCTTCTCCGGGACCGGTAAATTCACCCCTCCACTTT. The rearrangement joins TRBV11-3 to TRBJ1-6, with a weak D call TRBD1 (5 bases). Germline CDR1 is SGHNT and CDR2 is YENEEA. V lost 5 bases and J lost 7, with 18 bases in between. The CDR3 is 16 amino acids. Looking up the rest from reference TRBV11-3 and TRBJ1-6 gives the full variable domain: EAGVVQSPRYKIIEKKQPVAFWCNPISGHNTLYWYLQNLGQGPELLIRYENEEAVDDSQLPKDRFSAERLKGVDSTLKIQPAELGDSAVYLCASSPSPGPVNSPLHFGNGTRLTVT.

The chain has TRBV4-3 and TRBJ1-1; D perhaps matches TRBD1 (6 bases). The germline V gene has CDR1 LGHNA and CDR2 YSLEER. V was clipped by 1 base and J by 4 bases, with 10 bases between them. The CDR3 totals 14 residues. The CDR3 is CASSQVQGSTEAFF. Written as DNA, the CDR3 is TGCGCCAGCAGCCAAGTCCAGGGGAGCACTGAAGCTTTCTTT.

CDR3 region: CASSYPQLQAFF. The CDR3 bases are TGTGCCAGCAGTTACCCGCAGCTTCAAGCTTTCTTT. The V gene is TRBV6-2 or TRBV6-3, the J gene TRBJ1-1; D remains ambiguous. CDR1 is MNHEY, CDR2 SVGEGT, per germline. Trimming pared 2 bases from V and 9 bases from J, leaving 10 bases between. There are 12 residues in the CDR3.

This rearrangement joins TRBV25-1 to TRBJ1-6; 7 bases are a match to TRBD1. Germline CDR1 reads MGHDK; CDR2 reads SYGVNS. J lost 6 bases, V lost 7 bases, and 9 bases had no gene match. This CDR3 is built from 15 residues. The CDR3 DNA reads TGTGCCAGCACCGACAGGGACCCGTCTAATTCACCCCTCCACTTT. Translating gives CASTDRDPSNSPLHF.

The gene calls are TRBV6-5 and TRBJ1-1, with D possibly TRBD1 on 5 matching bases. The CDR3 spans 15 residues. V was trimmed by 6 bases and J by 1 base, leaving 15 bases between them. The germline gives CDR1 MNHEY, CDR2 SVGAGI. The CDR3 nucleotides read TGTGCCAGCAGAGCGGAGACAGCGACGAACACTGAAGCTTTCTTT. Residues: CASRAETATNTEAFF.

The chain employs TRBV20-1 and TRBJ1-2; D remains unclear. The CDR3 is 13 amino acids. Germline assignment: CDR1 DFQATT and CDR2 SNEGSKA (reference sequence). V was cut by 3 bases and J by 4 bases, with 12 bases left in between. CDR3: CSASGGGSYGYTF. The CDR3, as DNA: TGCAGTGCTAGTGGCGGAGGGAGCTATGGCTACACCTTC.

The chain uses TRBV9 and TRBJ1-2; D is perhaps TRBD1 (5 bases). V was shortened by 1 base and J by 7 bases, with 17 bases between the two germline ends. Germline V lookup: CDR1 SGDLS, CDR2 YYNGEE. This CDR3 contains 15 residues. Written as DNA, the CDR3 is TGTGCCAGCAGCGTATTGGGGGAAAGTATGAGTGGCTACACCTTC. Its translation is CASSVLGESMSGYTF.

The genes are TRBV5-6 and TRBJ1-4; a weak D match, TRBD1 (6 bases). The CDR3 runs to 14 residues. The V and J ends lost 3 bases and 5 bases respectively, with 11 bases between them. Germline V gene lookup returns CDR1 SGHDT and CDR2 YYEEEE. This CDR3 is CASSSYRANEKLFF. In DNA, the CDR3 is TGTGCCAGCAGCTCTTACAGGGCCAATGAAAAACTGTTTTTT.

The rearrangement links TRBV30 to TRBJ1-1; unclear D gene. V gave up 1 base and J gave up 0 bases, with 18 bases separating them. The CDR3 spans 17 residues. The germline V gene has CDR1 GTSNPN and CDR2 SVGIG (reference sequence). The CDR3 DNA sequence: TGTGCCTGGAGTGGATCAAGGCGCGGAGGTCTGAACACTGAAGCTTTCTTT. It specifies CAWSGSRRGGLNTEAFF. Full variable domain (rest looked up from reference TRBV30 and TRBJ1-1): SQTIHQWPATLVQPVGSPLSLECTVEGTSNPNLYWYRQAAGRGLQLLFYSVGIGQISSEVPQNLSASRPQDRQFILSSKKLLLSDSGFYLCAWSGSRRGGLNTEAFFGQGTRLTVV.

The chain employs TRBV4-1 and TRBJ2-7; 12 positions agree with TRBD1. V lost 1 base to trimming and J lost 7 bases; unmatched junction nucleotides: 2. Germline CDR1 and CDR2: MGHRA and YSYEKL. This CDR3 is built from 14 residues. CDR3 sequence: CASSQGGQGAEQYF. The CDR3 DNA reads TGCGCCAGCAGCCAAGGGGGACAGGGGGCTGAGCAGTACTTC.

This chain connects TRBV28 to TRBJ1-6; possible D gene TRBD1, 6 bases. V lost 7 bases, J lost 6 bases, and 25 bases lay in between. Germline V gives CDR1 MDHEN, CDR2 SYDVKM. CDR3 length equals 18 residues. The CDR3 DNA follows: TGTGCCAGCAATCGGGGCAGCTTAGGCAGGGGTAGTAATTCACCCCTCCACTTT. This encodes CASNRGSLGRGSNSPLHF.

The CDR3 loop reads CASSYSGQETNYGYTF. As DNA, the CDR3 is TGTGCCAGCAGCTACAGCGGACAGGAAACTAACTATGGCTACACCTTC. This chain uses TRBV28 with TRBJ1-2; 7 bases align to TRBD1. V trimming: 6 bases; J trimming: 0 bases; junction bases outside the gene matches: 10. There are 16 residues in the CDR3. Per germline, CDR1 MDHEN and CDR2 SYDVKM.

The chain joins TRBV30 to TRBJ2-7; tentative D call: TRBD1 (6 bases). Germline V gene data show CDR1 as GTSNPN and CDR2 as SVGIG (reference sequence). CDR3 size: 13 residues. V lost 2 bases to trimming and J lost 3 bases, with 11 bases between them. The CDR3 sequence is CAWSWDNHYEQYF. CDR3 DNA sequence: TGTGCCTGGAGTTGGGACAACCACTACGAGCAGTACTTC.